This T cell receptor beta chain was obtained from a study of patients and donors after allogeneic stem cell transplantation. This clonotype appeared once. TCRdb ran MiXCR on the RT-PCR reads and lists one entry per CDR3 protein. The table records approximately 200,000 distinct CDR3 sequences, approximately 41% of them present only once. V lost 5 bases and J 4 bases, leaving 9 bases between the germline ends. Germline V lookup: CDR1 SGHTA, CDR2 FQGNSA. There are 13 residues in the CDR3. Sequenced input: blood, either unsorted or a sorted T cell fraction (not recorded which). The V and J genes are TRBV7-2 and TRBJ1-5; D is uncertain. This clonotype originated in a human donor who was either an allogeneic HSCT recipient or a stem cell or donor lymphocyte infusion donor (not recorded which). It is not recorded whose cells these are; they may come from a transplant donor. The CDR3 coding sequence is TGTGCCAGCAGCCTCGACCCGAATCAGCCCCAGCATTTT. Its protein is CASSLDPNQPQHF.